In its sample, the clone carrying this TCR beta chain was seen many times. What it recognizes is unknown. Between the trimmed V and J ends, which lost 4 bases and 5 bases, there was a span of 14 bases. Germline assignment: CDR1 SQVTM and CDR2 ANQGSEA. The CDR3 sequence is 13 residues long. The source of the sample is a study of CD8 T cells in ankylosing spondylitis. General study findings and limits: Peripheral blood samples showed relatively rare disease-linked clones, and these clones were CD8+. Among TCR beta sequences, a motif of eight highly homologous variants appeared characteristic of ankylosing spondylitis blood. Enrichment of disease-linked clones was reportedly significant in matched ankylosing spondylitis synovial fluid.

In making TCR beta libraries, quantitative 5'-RACE with molecular barcodes was used. TCRdb redid the calling of the 5' RACE reads with MiXCR, one entry per CDR3 protein. The repertoire holds more than 150,000 distinct CDR3 sequences, about 18% seen once, with roughly 4.5% in the top ten. This rearrangement joins TRBV29-1 to TRBJ2-5; TRBD2 is a possible D gene (6 bases). This receptor was taken from a male donor under 35 with ankylosing spondylitis or in good health (not recorded which). The sample taken for sequencing was blood, either unsorted or a sorted T cell fraction (not recorded which). This CDR3 is CSVAVGGEETQYF. CDR3 bases: TGCAGCGTTGCGGTGGGGGGAGAGGAGACCCAGTACTTC.